This T cell receptor (beta chain) was sequenced for a study of T cells in Graves' hyperthyroidism and ophthalmopathy. Amplified regions were TCR beta CDR3 sequences from RNA transcripts. A set of HTBI primers served as the primers for a first-round RT-PCR of the TCR CDR3. TCRdb re-called the multiplex PCR reads with MiXCR, one entry per CDR3 protein. The repertoire includes over 500,000 distinct CDR3 sequences, 40% to 55% of them detected once, and about 45% sits in the top ten. This clonotype was found a few times. V was clipped by 4 bases and J by 6 bases, with 13 bases between them. Germline lookup yields CDR1 SEHNR and CDR2 FQNEAQ (reference sequence). This CDR3 comprises 13 residues.

The sequence derives from an adult woman with Graves' disease, either hyperthyroidism or ophthalmopathy (not recorded which). The specimen sequenced was peripheral blood or thyroid tissue (not recorded which). The V and J genes are TRBV7-9 and TRBJ2-7; D tentatively reads TRBD1 or TRBD2 (5 bases each). CDR3 nucleotide sequence: TGTGCCAGCAGCTCGGGACCGCGGGTCGAGCAGTACTTC. Translating gives CASSSGPRVEQYF.